Listed here are 13 T cell receptor beta chains from one sample, sequenced in a study of ipilimumab plus nivolumab after autologous stem cell transplantation. Data came from immunoSEQ multiplex PCR; TCRdb stores just in-frame clones and leaves some out. The table lists just over 40,000 clones, roughly 92% of them singletons. The sequences come from PBMCs, collected in a trial of ipilimumab plus nivolumab as post-transplant consolidation. The source of these receptors is a male donor with multiple myeloma.

The rearrangement joins TRBV5-6 to TRBJ2-2; TRBD2 matches at 12 bases. V trimming: 4 bases; J trimming: 5 bases; junction bases outside the gene matches: 12. In germline, CDR1 is SGHDT, CDR2 YYEEEE. There are 18 residues in the CDR3. Here the CDR3 reads CASSPTGLAGIFTGELFF. The CDR3 bases are TGTGCCAGCAGCCCTACAGGACTAGCGGGAATATTTACCGGGGAGCTGTTTTTT.

This clone is a singleton in its sample. The DNA for the CDR3 is TGCGCCAGCAGCTCCCGTGCCGGGACCACAGATACGCAGTATTTT. This gives the protein CASSSRAGTTDTQYF. This chain connects TRBV5-1 to TRBJ2-3, with D perhaps being TRBD1 or TRBD2 (5 bases each). Per the germline V gene, CDR1 is SGHRS and CDR2 is YFSETQ. The V gene lost 3 bases and the J gene lost 2 bases, with 13 bases spanning the gap. The CDR3 sequence is 15 residues long.

V gene TRBV11-2 combines with J gene TRBJ2-7; TRBD2 matches at 11 bases. After removal of 5 bases from V and 4 bases from J, the junction contained 7 bases not matched to a gene. The CDR3 extends over 15 amino acids. Germline V gene data show CDR1 as SGHAT and CDR2 as FQNNGV. The CDR3 region is CASSPGLAETYEQYF. The CDR3, as DNA: TGTGCCAGCAGCCCGGGACTAGCGGAGACTTACGAGCAGTACTTC.

The rearrangement uses TRBV4-3 and TRBJ2-2; TRBD2 agrees at 7 bases. The CDR3 is 15 amino acids. Germline V gives CDR1 LGHNA, CDR2 YSLEER. The V gene end was trimmed by 4 bases and the J gene end by 3 bases; junction bases not matched to a gene: 5. The DNA of the CDR3 is TGCGCCAGCAGCCGGAAGCGGGGCCACACCGGGGAGCTGTTTTTT. It is translated as CASSRKRGHTGELFF.

In this sample, this clone turned up once. The V gene is TRBV11-2, the J gene TRBJ1-6; TRBD1 matches at 8 bases. The CDR3 loop spans 14 amino acids. Germline V lookup: CDR1 SGHAT, CDR2 FQNNGV. Losses at the gene ends were 1 base for V and 7 bases for J; bases not matched to a gene: 0. The CDR3 loop is CASSLGTGNSPLHF. The CDR3 nucleotides read TGTGCCAGCAGCTTAGGGACAGGGAATTCACCCCTCCACTTT.

This rearrangement joins TRBV7-8 to TRBJ1-1; 9 nucleotides agree with TRBD1. J was trimmed by 10 bases and V by 5 bases; bases with no gene match: 14. The CDR3 covers 15 residues. Germline CDR1 is SGHVS and CDR2 is FQNEAQ. The CDR3 DNA follows: TGTGCCAGCAGCCCGCAACAAAATCGACAGGGGGGAGCTTTCTTT. It codes for CASSPQQNRQGGAFF.

This sequence joins TRBV7-6 and TRBJ2-1; 9 positions match TRBD2. Looked up from germline, CDR1 is SGHVS and CDR2 is FNYEAQ. CDR3 length: 15 amino acids. The ends lost 2 bases at V and 4 bases at J; junction bases unmatched: 3. CDR3 in DNA: TGTGCCAGCAGCTTACCAGCGGGGGGTTACAATGAGCAGTTCTTC. The encoded protein is CASSLPAGGYNEQFF.

A single count supports this clone. The chain uses TRBV7-2 and TRBJ1-2; 7 bases are shared with TRBD1. The germline CDR1 and CDR2 sequences are SGHTA and FQGNSA. Trimming removed 6 bases from V and 7 bases from J; junction bases left unmatched: 11. This CDR3 region has 14 residues. The CDR3 DNA is TGTGCCAGCAGGCCAGGGGGAGTCATCAGTGGCTACACCTTC. Protein sequence: CASRPGGVISGYTF.

This rearrangement joins TRBV7-2 to TRBJ2-1; the D is unclear. This CDR3 comprises 13 residues. Trimming cost V 5 bases and J 3 bases, with 8 bases left between them. Germline CDR1 reads SGHTA; CDR2 reads FQGNSA. DNA for the CDR3: TGTGCCAGCAGCAAAGGCGGCTACAATGAGCAGTTCTTC. This encodes CASSKGGYNEQFF.

The genes are TRBV23-1 and TRBJ1-2; TRBD1 matches at 12 bases. Being an ORF, TRBV23-1 has a function that is uncertain. V was clipped by 6 bases and J by 4 bases; unmatched bases: 21. CDR3 length: 20 amino acids. The CDR3 is CASSLSGQPSRDRGPYGYTF. Written as DNA, the CDR3 is TGCGCCAGCAGCCTCTCAGGGCAGCCGTCCCGGGACAGGGGGCCCTATGGCTACACCTTC.

The CDR3 protein is CASSLGYRQPQHF. In DNA form, the CDR3 reads TGTGCCAGCAGCTTGGGGTACCGCCAGCCCCAGCATTTT. The chain employs TRBV7-2 and TRBJ1-5, with unresolved D. V lost 3 bases to trimming and J lost 7 bases, with 10 bases between them. CDR3 size: 13 residues. Germline V gene data show CDR1 as SGHTA and CDR2 as FQGNSA.

This chain uses TRBV9 with TRBJ2-3, with a tentative D call TRBD2 (7 bases). Deletions cut 4 bases from V and 2 bases from J, with 23 bases between. Germline V gives CDR1 SGDLS, CDR2 YYNGEE. This CDR3 comprises 18 residues. DNA of the CDR3: TGTGCCAGCAGCCCCGGAGGCCGTAGGGGGGGATTCACAGATACGCAGTATTTT. It is translated as CASSPGGRRGGFTDTQYF.

The chain carries TRBV2 and TRBJ2-3, with TRBD2 matching 9 bases. CDR3 length: 16 amino acids. The germline V gene encodes CDR1 SNHLY and CDR2 FYNNEI. The ends lost 3 bases at V and 2 bases at J; junction bases unmatched: 6. CDR3 in amino acids: CASSDSGRRATDTQYF. The CDR3 DNA reads as TGTGCCAGCAGTGATAGCGGGAGAAGGGCCACAGATACGCAGTATTTT.